These T cell receptor beta chains were read from a single sample in a study of PD-L1 blockade in urothelial cancer. Some clones are missing from TCRdb's copy, which holds only in-frame ones; the method was immunoSEQ multiplex PCR. The table lists around 35,000 clones, 82% of them singletons. Specimen: PBMCs, collected around atezolizumab (anti-PD-L1) treatment. The receptors originated from a man in his fifties or sixties with urothelial cancer. Both conserved end residues are part of each CDR3. A D gene is named only where the DNA matches it firmly. Only some rows state a clone size, as once, few, many or a class for expanded clones.

v_gene	abundance	d_gene	j_gene	CDR3nt	CDR3aa
TRBV28	-	-	TRBJ2-7	TGTGCCAGCAGTTTCTACTCAGGCTATGACTCCTACGAGCAGTACTTC	CASSFYSGYDSYEQYF
TRBV10-3	-	TRBD1	TRBJ1-6	TGTGCCATCAGTGAGGGACAGGGTTTCGATAATTCACCCCTCCACTTT	CAISEGQGFDNSPLHF
TRBV5-1	-	TRBD1	TRBJ2-5	TGCGCCAGCAGCTTGATGACAGGGGGTTCGGAGACCCAGTACTTC	CASSLMTGGSETQYF
TRBV19	-	TRBD1	TRBJ2-7	TGTGCCAGTAGTATTGCAGGGGGCCCCTACGAGCAGTACTTC	CASSIAGGPYEQYF
TRBV2	few	-	TRBJ2-7	TGTGCCAGCAGTGTATCCGCCTACGAGCAGTACTTC	CASSVSAYEQYF
TRBV5-5	-	TRBD1	TRBJ2-5	TGTGCCAGCAGCTACCGGACAGGCGAGACCCAGTACTTC	CASSYRTGETQYF
TRBV30	-	-	TRBJ1-1	TGTGCCTGGGGGGAGGGGTTTGGGCCTGAAGCTTTCTTT	CAWGEGFGPEAFF
TRBV4-1	-	TRBD2	TRBJ2-5	TGCGCCAGCAGCCAAGCGGGACTAACCCAGTACTTC	CASSQAGLTQYF
TRBV28	-	TRBD2	TRBJ2-5	TGTGCCAGCAGTTTTCCGGGGAGGGAAGAGACCCAGTACTTC	CASSFPGREETQYF
TRBV18	-	TRBD1	TRBJ1-1	TGTGCCAGCTCAGCACAGGGGGTTAGCACTGAAGCTTTCTTT	CASSAQGVSTEAFF
TRBV28	-	TRBD1	TRBJ1-2	TGTGCCAGCAGACCAGACAGGGCTAACTATGGCTACACCTTC	CASRPDRANYGYTF
TRBV6-1	-	TRBD1	TRBJ2-7	TGTGCCAGCGTGGACAGGGTAGAAGGAGGCGAGCAGTACTTC	CASVDRVEGGEQYF
TRBV5-6	-	TRBD2	TRBJ2-1	TGTGCCAGCAGCTTCAGACTAGCTGGGTCCTACAATGAGCAGTTCTTC	CASSFRLAGSYNEQFF
TRBV4-1	-	-	TRBJ1-1	TGCGCCAGCAGCCAAACATCTTATTCGGCAGGGGAAGACACTGAAGCTTTCTTT	CASSQTSYSAGEDTEAFF
TRBV5-8	-	-	TRBJ1-1	TGTGCCAGCAGCTTCCCAGGTGCGCATATGAACACTGAAGCTTTCTTT	CASSFPGAHMNTEAFF
TRBV28	-	TRBD2	TRBJ2-3	TGTGCCAGCAGTCCACCGGTATTAGCGGGGATGTTGGATACGCAGTATTTT	CASSPPVLAGMLDTQYF
TRBV30	few	-	TRBJ1-2	TGTGCCTGGAGACCGGACTCGACTCCTAACTATGGCTACACCTTC	CAWRPDSTPNYGYTF
TRBV9	-	TRBD1	TRBJ1-2	TGTGCCAGCAGCGTAGCTGGGGACAGAGGATATCACTATGGCTACACCTTC	CASSVAGDRGYHYGYTF
TRBV28	-	-	TRBJ1-1	TGTGCCAGCAGTTTGGTAGCGAACACTGAAGCTTTCTTT	CASSLVANTEAFF
TRBV6-1	once	TRBD2	TRBJ2-3	TGTGCCAGCCGAATAGCGGGGGGGAAGGGAGATACGCAGTATTTT	CASRIAGGKGDTQYF
TRBV4-1	few	-	TRBJ2-1	TGCGCCAGCAGCCAAGATAAGGGGATCTACAATGAGCAGTTCTTC	CASSQDKGIYNEQFF
TRBV18	-	-	TRBJ2-2	TGTGCCAGCTCACCGATTGGACAGATGAACACCGGGGAGCTGTTTTTT	CASSPIGQMNTGELFF
TRBV4-1	-	-	TRBJ2-1	TGCGCCAGCACTCGCGGAGGACGGGACAATGAGCAGTTCTTC	CASTRGGRDNEQFF
TRBV7-7	-	-	TRBJ1-3	TGTGCTAGCAGCTTAGCGCAGGGAAACACCATATATTTT	CASSLAQGNTIYF
TRBV19	-	TRBD1	TRBJ1-4	TGTGCCAGTAGTCGACAGGGGGCGCCGGCTAATGAAAAACTGTTTTTT	CASSRQGAPANEKLFF
TRBV28	once	-	TRBJ2-7	TGTGCCAGCAGTCTACCGGGGGGCGGCAGGACGAGCTCCTACGAGCAGTACTTC	CASSLPGGGRTSSYEQYF
TRBV11-2	-	-	TRBJ1-1	TGTGCCAGCAGCCCTATTGGGGGGAACGCGGACACTGAAGCTTTCTTT	CASSPIGGNADTEAFF
TRBV19	-	-	TRBJ2-2	TGTGCCAGTAGTATGCGAGACAGGTCGCCGCCATGGGGGGAGCTGTTTTTT	CASSMRDRSPPWGELFF
TRBV6-1	-	TRBD1	TRBJ2-7	TGTGCCAGCAGTAGGACAGGGGCGATCTACGAGCAGTACTTC	CASSRTGAIYEQYF
TRBV2	-	TRBD1	TRBJ1-6	TGTGCCAGCAGCTGGGAGACAGGGTATAATTCACCCCTCCACTTT	CASSWETGYNSPLHF
TRBV6-5	-	-	TRBJ1-2	TGTGCCAGCAGCTTAGACACCAACTATGGCTACACCTTC	CASSLDTNYGYTF
TRBV5-1	few	-	TRBJ1-4	TGCGCCAGCAGCTTGGGCGTGCGAGCAACTAATGAAAAACTGTTTTTT	CASSLGVRATNEKLFF
TRBV2	-	-	TRBJ2-5	TGTGCCAGCAGAGACGCGGGGCGGCAAGAGACCCAGTACTTC	CASRDAGRQETQYF
TRBV9	-	-	TRBJ2-5	TGTGCCAGCAGCGCCTACTCCCAAGAGACCCAGTACTTC	CASSAYSQETQYF
TRBV29-1	-	-	TRBJ1-1	TGCAGCGTAGCCGGGACACTAAACACTGAAGCTTTCTTT	CSVAGTLNTEAFF
TRBV19	-	-	TRBJ1-6	TGTGCCAGTAGTAGCGGCGTAAGGGGGATTAATTCACCCCTCCACTTT	CASSSGVRGINSPLHF
TRBV7-9	-	-	TRBJ1-1	TGTGCCAGCAGCACCTACGACACTGAAGCTTTCTTT	CASSTYDTEAFF
TRBV6-6	-	-	TRBJ2-5	TGTGCCAGCAGTTATCACAAGGAGACCCAGTACTTC	CASSYHKETQYF
TRBV27	-	-	TRBJ1-3	TGTGCCAGCAGTTCTTGGGGGGGAAGCTCTGGAAACACCATATATTTT	CASSSWGGSSGNTIYF
TRBV30	-	TRBD2	TRBJ2-5	TGTGCCTGGAGTGTTGGCGGGGGAAAGACCCAGTACTTC	CAWSVGGGKTQYF
TRBV5-4	once	TRBD1	TRBJ1-1	TGTGCCAGTACAGGGGCGAACACTGAAGCTTTCTTT	CASTGANTEAFF
TRBV5-4	-	TRBD1	TRBJ2-7	TGTGCCAGCAGCAACCCCGGGACAGGGTCAAGAGGCGAGCAGTACTTC	CASSNPGTGSRGEQYF
TRBV28	-	TRBD1	TRBJ1-2	TGTGCCAGCAGTCCAACGTCGGTCTCATCTACGCGACAGGGGACCTCTAACTATGGCTACACCTTC	CASSPTSVSSTRQGTSNYGYTF
TRBV7-2	once	TRBD1	TRBJ1-2	TGTGCCAGCAGCTTAGGACCGGGGACAGGGTCGGATGGCTACACCTTC	CASSLGPGTGSDGYTF
TRBV5-1	-	-	TRBJ2-3	TGCGCCAGCAGCTTGGACGGGGGAGCACTAGATACGCAGTATTTT	CASSLDGGALDTQYF
TRBV7-2	-	TRBD1	TRBJ1-2	TGTGCCAGCAGCTCTCAGGGGGCGGGCTTCGGTGGCTACACCTTC	CASSSQGAGFGGYTF
TRBV4-1	-	TRBD1	TRBJ2-7	TGCGCCAGCAGCCAAGGGACAGGGGGAGTCTACGAGCAGTACTTC	CASSQGTGGVYEQYF
TRBV5-6	once	-	TRBJ2-6	TGTGCCAGCAGCTTGTCCCCCTCGGGGGCCAACGTCCTGACTTTC	CASSLSPSGANVLTF
TRBV2	-	TRBD1	TRBJ2-6	TGTGCCAGCAGCGGGGACAGGGGGCGAGGGGCCAACGTCCTGACTTTC	CASSGDRGRGANVLTF
TRBV7-3	-	TRBD1	TRBJ2-2	TGTGCCAGCAGCCAAAACGACAGGGGCTTAGGCGGGGAGCTGTTTTTT	CASSQNDRGLGGELFF